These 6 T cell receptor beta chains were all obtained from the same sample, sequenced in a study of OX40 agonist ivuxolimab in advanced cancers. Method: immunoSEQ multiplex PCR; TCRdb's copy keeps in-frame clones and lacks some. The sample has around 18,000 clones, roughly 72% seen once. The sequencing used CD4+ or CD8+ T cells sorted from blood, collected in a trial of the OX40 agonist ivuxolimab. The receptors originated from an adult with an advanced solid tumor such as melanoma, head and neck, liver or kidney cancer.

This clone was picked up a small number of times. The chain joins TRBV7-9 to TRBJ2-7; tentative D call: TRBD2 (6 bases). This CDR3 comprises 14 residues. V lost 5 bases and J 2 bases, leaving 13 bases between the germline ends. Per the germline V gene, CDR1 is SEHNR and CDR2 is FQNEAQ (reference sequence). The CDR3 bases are TGTGCCAGCAGCCCCTCCGGGACTGCCTACGAGCAGTACTTC. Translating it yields CASSPSGTAYEQYF. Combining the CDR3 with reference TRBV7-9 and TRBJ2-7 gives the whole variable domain DTGVSQNPRHKITKRGQNVTFRCDPISEHNRLYWYRQTLGQGPEFLTYFQNEAQLEKSRLLSDRFSAERPKGSFSTLEIQRTEQGDSAMYLCASSPSGTAYEQYFGPGTRLTVT.

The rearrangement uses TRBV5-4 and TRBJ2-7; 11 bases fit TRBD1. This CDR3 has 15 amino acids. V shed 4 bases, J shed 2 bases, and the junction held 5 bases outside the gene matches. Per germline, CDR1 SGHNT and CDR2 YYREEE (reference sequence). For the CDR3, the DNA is TGTGCCAGCAGCGGGACGGGACAGGGGGCCTACGAGCAGTACTTC. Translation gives CASSGTGQGAYEQYF.

In DNA, the CDR3 is TGCGCCAGCAGCTCTTGGGGGACCCCTAGCACAGATACGCAGTATTTT. It codes for CASSSWGTPSTDTQYF. The gene calls are TRBV5-1 and TRBJ2-3, with D perhaps assigned TRBD1 or TRBD2 (5 bases each). Germline CDR1 SGHRS, CDR2 YFSETQ. V lost 3 bases and J 0 bases, leaving 14 bases between the germline ends. The CDR3 totals 16 residues.

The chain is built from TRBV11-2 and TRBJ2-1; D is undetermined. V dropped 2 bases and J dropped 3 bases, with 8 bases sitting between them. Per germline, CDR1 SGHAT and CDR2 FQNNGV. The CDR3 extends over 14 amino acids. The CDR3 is CASSLMGNYNEQFF. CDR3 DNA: TGTGCCAGCAGCTTAATGGGAAACTACAATGAGCAGTTCTTC.

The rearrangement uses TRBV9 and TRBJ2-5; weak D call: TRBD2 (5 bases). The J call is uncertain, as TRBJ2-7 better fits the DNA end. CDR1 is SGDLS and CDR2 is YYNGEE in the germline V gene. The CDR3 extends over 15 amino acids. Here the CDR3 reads CASSVGGLSSYEQYF. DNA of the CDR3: TGTGCCAGCAGCGTAGGAGGGTTGTCCTCCTACGAGCAGTACTTC.

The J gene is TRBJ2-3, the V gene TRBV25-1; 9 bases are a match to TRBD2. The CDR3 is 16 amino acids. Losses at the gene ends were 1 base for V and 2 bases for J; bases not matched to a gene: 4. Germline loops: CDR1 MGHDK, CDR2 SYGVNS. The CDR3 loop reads CASSEWASGDTDTQYF. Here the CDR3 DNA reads TGTGCCAGCAGTGAATGGGCTAGCGGGGACACAGATACGCAGTATTTT.